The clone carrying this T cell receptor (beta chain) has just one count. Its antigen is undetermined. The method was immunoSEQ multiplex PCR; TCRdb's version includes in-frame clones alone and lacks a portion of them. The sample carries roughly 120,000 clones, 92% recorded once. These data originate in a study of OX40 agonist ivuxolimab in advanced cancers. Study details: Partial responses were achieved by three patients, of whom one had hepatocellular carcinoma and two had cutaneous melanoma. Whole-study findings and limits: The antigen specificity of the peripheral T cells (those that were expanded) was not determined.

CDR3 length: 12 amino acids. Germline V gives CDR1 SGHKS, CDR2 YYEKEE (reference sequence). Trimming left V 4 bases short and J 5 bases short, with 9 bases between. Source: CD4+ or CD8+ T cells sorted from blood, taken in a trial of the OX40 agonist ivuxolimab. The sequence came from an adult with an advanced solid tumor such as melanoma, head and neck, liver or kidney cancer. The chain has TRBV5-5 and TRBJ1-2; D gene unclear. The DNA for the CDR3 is TGTGCCAGCAGCAGTACACAGTATGGCTACACCTTC. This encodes CASSSTQYGYTF. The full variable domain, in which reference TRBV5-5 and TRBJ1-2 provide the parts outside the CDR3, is DAGVTQSPTHLIKTRGQQVTLRCSPISGHKSVSWYQQVLGQGPQFIFQYYEKEERGRGNFPDRFSARQFPNYSSELNVNALLLGDSALYLCASSSTQYGYTFGSGTRLTVV.